Reported below is one TCR beta chain. Its cognate antigen is unknown. The data were taken from a study of cytotoxic CD8 clonotypes in ibrutinib-treated CLL. TCRdb's copy holds only in-frame clones and misses some; the assay was immunoSEQ multiplex PCR. This table has around 60,000 clones, roughly 70% appearing once. The ends were cut back, 4 bases at V and 2 bases at J, with 6 bases in the middle. Germline lookup yields CDR1 SGHVS and CDR2 FNYEAQ. CDR3 length: 12 residues. Whole-study findings and limits: Clonality was higher at baseline than in age-matched healthy donors and tracked circulating CD8+ T-cell counts. Among the clonotypes, public ones were uncommon and contracted or held stable on treatment.

Genomic DNA in a quantity of about 2 micrograms was derived from cryopreserved PBMCs for TCR beta libraries. The gene calls are TRBV7-6 and TRBJ2-7, with no clear D. The sequence derives from a human donor with chronic lymphocytic leukemia. This specimen was PBMCs, taken after 12 months of ibrutinib treatment. CDR3 DNA sequence: TGTGCCAGCAGCTCGCCCCCCTACGAGCAGTACTTC. This translates into CASSSPPYEQYF. The complete variable domain, with remaining parts taken from reference TRBV7-6 and TRBJ2-7, reads GAGVSQSPRYKVTKRGQDVALRCDPISGHVSLYWYRQALGQGPEFLTYFNYEAQQDKSGLPNDRFSAERPEGSISTLTIQRTEQRDSAMYRCASSSPPYEQYFGPGTRLTVT.